This T cell receptor beta chain was recorded in a study of blood T cell repertoires in COVID-19. Study context: There were acute and convalescent COVID-19 samples, and they came from the United States, Italy and Spain. PBMCs, B-cell-depleted T cells, or T cells were the source of the cDNA or gDNA that made up the material.

This CDR3 comprises 16 residues. Germline CDR1 reads SGHRS; CDR2 reads YFSETQ. Trimming removed 0 bases from V and 5 bases from J; junction bases left unmatched: 5. Per the study methods: Amplification of reference gene primers was used by the study to estimate nucleated cell counts. Some clones are missing from TCRdb's copy, which holds only in-frame ones; the method was immunoSEQ multiplex PCR. The DNA was the basis for D and trimming; V, J and clone size are from that table. Of 95,000 to 110,000 clones listed, about nine tenths were seen once; the top ten hold about 15%. The sequencing sample was made of peripheral blood. The chain is built from TRBV5-1 and TRBJ2-2; 9 bases align to TRBD1. The clonotype comes from a woman of 80 years or more in a cohort sampled during active COVID-19. CDR3 loop: CASSLGGTGSTGELFF. The DNA for the CDR3 is TGCGCCAGCAGCTTGGGCGGGACAGGGTCGACCGGGGAGCTGTTTTTT.